This entry concerns a single T cell receptor (beta chain). Its antigen is currently unknown. This sample was taken from a study of identical twins. Study-wide points: The models gave estimates that fell short of the out-of-frame TCR alpha sharing seen in monozygotic twins. Carriage of fewer insertions was seen in abundant cord blood beta clonotypes, whereas memory repertoires showed none. In drawing conclusions, the study used cross-sectional statistical analysis and did not follow the same donors.

TCRdb independently ran MiXCR on the 5' RACE reads; one entry per CDR3 protein. Of around 1.7 million distinct CDR3 sequences listed, more than 30% are singletons. The ends were cut back, 0 bases at V and 3 bases at J, with 11 bases in the middle. The CDR3 has 14 amino acids. CDR1 is DFQATT, CDR2 SNEGSKA, per germline (reference sequence). This chain uses TRBV20-1 with TRBJ1-2; D is unresolved. Sample: cord blood. The receptor's source is a newborn girl in good health. CDR3 in amino acids: CSARDLGVYYGYTF. The CDR3 region has the DNA TGCAGTGCTAGAGATCTCGGGGTGTACTATGGCTACACCTTC.